These T cell receptor beta chains were read from a single sample in a study of response to subunit inactivated influenza vaccine. MiXCR, run by TCRdb on the RT-PCR reads, gives a single entry per CDR3 protein. The sample carries roughly 760,000 distinct CDR3 sequences, approximately 22% recorded once. Sequences were derived from PBMCs from blood, sampled around 5 days after vaccination. The receptors shown here come from a man in his fifties or sixties who received an inactivated influenza vaccine. CDR3s include the opening cysteine and the closing phenylalanine or tryptophan. D genes are given only for firm matches. The listing skips clone size in some rows; elsewhere it reads once, few, many or a size class.

.,few,TRBJ2-5,TRBV7-2,CASSTADGLRRETQYF,TGTGCCAGCAGCACCGCGGACGGCCTACGGAGGGAGACCCAGTACTTC
.,many,TRBJ1-3,TRBV5-5,CASSLEGTGNTIYF,TGTGCCAGCAGCTTGGAGGGCACTGGAAACACCATATATTTT
TRBD1,.,TRBJ2-5,TRBV29-1,CSVELRGQGPETQYF,TGCAGCGTTGAATTGCGGGGACAGGGGCCGGAGACCCAGTACTTC
.,few,TRBJ2-1,TRBV20-1,CSARVGGRRGRSYNEQFF,TGCAGTGCTAGAGTTGGGGGCCGAAGGGGCCGCTCCTACAATGAGCAGTTCTTC
.,.,TRBJ2-7,TRBV10-1,CASSDPGAGVIYEQYF,TGCGCCAGCAGTGACCCTGGGGCAGGGGTGATTTACGAGCAGTACTTC
TRBD1,.,TRBJ2-3,TRBV10-3,CAISGTVTFTDTQYF,TGTGCCATCAGCGGGACAGTGACTTTCACAGATACGCAGTATTTT
.,few,TRBJ1-1,TRBV29-1,CSVDDVGKAFF,TGCAGCGTTGATGACGTGGGAAAAGCTTTCTTT
.,few,TRBJ2-3,TRBV6-1,CASKSTSDTQYF,TGTGCCAGCAAAAGTACCTCAGATACGCAGTATTTT
.,.,TRBJ2-3,TRBV4-2,CASSQERGQADTQYF,TGTGCCAGCAGCCAAGAGCGGGGGCAGGCAGATACGCAGTATTTT
.,.,TRBJ2-7,TRBV6-1,CASSITGGGYEQYF,TGTGCCAGCAGTATCACAGGAGGGGGCTACGAGCAGTACTTC
TRBD2,.,TRBJ2-1,TRBV7-6,CASSLNLAGGYVYNEQFF,TGTGCCAGCAGCTTAAACCTAGCGGGAGGATACGTATACAATGAGCAGTTCTTC
.,.,TRBJ1-2,TRBV7-3,CASSPTGGDGYTF,TGTGCCAGCAGCCCGACTGGGGGAGATGGCTACACCTTC
.,few,TRBJ2-5,TRBV7-3,CATPGAETQYF,TGTGCCACCCCAGGAGCTGAGACCCAGTACTTC
.,.,TRBJ1-1,TRBV6-2/TRBV6-3,CASRRDLNTEAFF,TGTGCCAGCAGGCGGGACTTGAACACTGAAGCTTTCTTT
.,many,TRBJ2-2,TRBV5-1,CASSERPANTGELFF,TGCGCCAGCAGCGAGCGCCCTGCGAACACCGGGGAGCTGTTTTTT
.,.,TRBJ1-6,TRBV16,CASSSPGEVSPLHF,TGTGCCAGCAGCTCCCCTGGGGAGGTTTCACCCCTCCACTTT
TRBD1,.,TRBJ1-2,TRBV6-5,CASSYGGTASYGYTF,TGTGCCAGCAGTTACGGAGGGACAGCTTCCTATGGCTACACCTTC
.,.,TRBJ1-6,TRBV12-3/TRBV12-4,CASSLNGKGNSPLHF,TGTGCCAGCAGTTTAAATGGGAAGGGGAATTCACCCCTCCACTTT
.,few,TRBJ2-5,TRBV10-3,CAISEHGHGKETQYF,TGTGCCATCAGTGAGCACGGACACGGCAAGGAGACCCAGTACTTC
TRBD2,many,TRBJ2-1,TRBV10-2,CASRAAWLTSGRGYNEQFF,TGCGCCAGCAGGGCCGCCTGGCTGACTAGCGGGAGAGGGTACAATGAGCAGTTCTTC
.,.,TRBJ2-7,TRBV4-1,CASSQPPGVWGEQYF,TGCGCCAGCAGCCAACCCCCCGGAGTCTGGGGAGAGCAGTACTTC
.,.,TRBJ2-3,TRBV6-1,CASKWRRDFSTDTQYF,TGTGCCAGCAAGTGGAGGAGGGACTTTAGCACAGATACGCAGTATTTT
TRBD1,.,TRBJ2-7,TRBV7-9,CASSKGQGARKTDEQYF,TGTGCCAGCAGCAAGGGACAGGGGGCGAGAAAGACGGACGAGCAGTACTTC
.,few,TRBJ1-2,TRBV13,CASSHLTDRVFNYGYTF,TGTGCCAGCAGCCACCTGACCGACAGAGTTTTCAACTATGGCTACACCTTC
.,few,TRBJ2-3,TRBV7-2,CASSFLSSYSTDTQYF,TGTGCCAGCAGCTTCCTATCGTCATACAGCACAGATACGCAGTATTTT
.,.,TRBJ2-7,TRBV28,CASSRYRGRSSYEQYF,TGTGCCAGCAGTCGCTATCGCGGCAGGAGCTCCTACGAGCAGTACTTC
.,few,TRBJ2-5,TRBV11-2,CASSQRRGLEETQYF,TGTGCCAGCAGCCAACGACGGGGATTGGAAGAGACCCAGTACTTC
.,many,TRBJ2-5,TRBV3-1,CASSQVTETQYF,TGCGCCAGCAGCCAAGTGACAGAGACCCAGTACTTC
TRBD1,many,TRBJ2-1,TRBV29-1,CSVDRDRLSYNEQFF,TGCAGCGTAGACCGGGACAGACTATCCTACAATGAGCAGTTCTTC
.,few,TRBJ2-7,TRBV6-2/TRBV6-3,CASSLMQGRYEQYF,TGTGCCAGCAGCCTGATGCAGGGGAGATACGAGCAGTACTTC